What follows are 11 T cell receptor beta chains derived from one specimen sequenced in a study of T-cell memory formation after mild COVID-19. TCRdb redid the calling of the 5' RACE reads with MiXCR, one entry per CDR3 protein. Of 470,000 or so distinct CDR3 sequences listed, 20% to 25% were seen once; the top ten hold approximately 12%. The sample taken for sequencing was PBMCs or a T cell subset sorted from them (not recorded which). These receptors all stem from an adult woman who had mild COVID-19 (a few samples of this study predate the infection). Cell type and time point are not known.

This clonotype was seen only a few times. This chain uses TRBV24-1 with TRBJ1-5; a weak D match, TRBD1 (5 bases). This CDR3 has 19 residues. Germline lookup yields CDR1 KGHDR and CDR2 SFDVKD. Trimming stripped 6 bases from V and 0 bases from J, with 23 bases between. CDR3 DNA sequence: TGTGCCACCAGTCAATACAAAAGACAGACAGCCTCTAGCAATCAGCCCCAGCATTTT. Its translation: CATSQYKRQTASSNQPQHF.

The rearrangement joins TRBV7-9 to TRBJ2-3, with D maybe TRBD2 (5 bases). The V gene's germline CDR1 is SEHNR and CDR2 FQNEAQ (reference sequence). This CDR3 spans 13 amino acids. Trimming took 0 bases from V and 13 from J, leaving 14 bases between them. CDR3 protein: CASSLAEVPPKYF. DNA for the CDR3: TGTGCCAGCAGCTTAGCGGAGGTCCCCCCGAAGTATTTT.

This clonotype was found a few times. The rearrangement uses TRBV12-3 or TRBV12-4 and TRBJ2-1; 15 nucleotides line up with TRBD2. The V and J ends lost 5 bases and 9 bases, in that order; junction bases with no gene match: 11. The CDR3 has 17 residues. The CDR3 nucleotides read TGTGCCAGCAGTCCCAGGACTAGCGGGAGGGCCCTCGGTGAGCAGTTCTTC. Protein: CASSPRTSGRALGEQFF.

This chain links TRBV7-3 with TRBJ2-2; 8 bases align to TRBD1. Germline values: CDR1 SGHTA, CDR2 FQGTGA. The ends lost 11 bases at V and 4 bases at J; junction bases unmatched: 6. The CDR3 is 13 amino acids. CDR3 sequence reads: CASRTGFTGELFF. In DNA, the CDR3 is TGTGCCTCTCGGACAGGGTTCACCGGGGAGCTGTTTTTT.

In its sample, this clonotype was seen a few times. The CDR3 bases are TGTGCCAGCAGCTTAGCGGAGACTAGCGGGGGGAAAGAGACCCAGTACTTC. Its translation: CASSLAETSGGKETQYF. V is TRBV7-6 and J is TRBJ2-5, with 13 bases aligning to TRBD2. From germline, CDR1 is SGHVS and CDR2 FNYEAQ. This CDR3 comprises 17 residues. J gave up 3 bases and V 0 bases, and 4 bases lay outside the gene matches.

The CDR3, as DNA: TGTGCCAGCAGTGGCCAGGACAACTCCAATCAGCCCCAGCATTTT. As protein: CASSGQDNSNQPQHF. This sequence joins TRBV6-1 and TRBJ1-5; the D gene is possibly TRBD1 (5 bases). This CDR3 has 15 residues. Germline CDR1 MNHNS, CDR2 SASEGT. Trimming left V 4 bases short and J 3 bases short, with 13 bases between.

A few counts support this clonotype. The chain is built from TRBV4-1 and TRBJ2-5; 9 bases agree with TRBD2. J lost 5 bases, V lost 5 bases, and 3 bases had no gene match. Germline CDR1 and CDR2: MGHRA and YSYEKL. The CDR3 covers 13 residues. The CDR3 DNA reads as TGCGCCAGCAGCGGGACTAGCCGTGAGACCCAGTACTTC. It is translated as CASSGTSRETQYF.

The chain joins TRBV2 to TRBJ2-2; D is unresolved. CDR3 length: 16 residues. The V end lost 4 bases, the J end lost 6 bases, and 18 bases lay between the germline ends. Germline CDR1 is SNHLY and CDR2 is FYNNEI. CDR3 sequence reads: CASSVGKAWHAGELFF. CDR3 bases: TGTGCCAGCAGTGTCGGAAAGGCCTGGCACGCCGGGGAGCTGTTTTTT. The whole variable domain, remainder taken from reference TRBV2 and TRBJ2-2, is EPEVTQTPSHQVTQMGQEVILRCVPISNHLYFYWYRQILGQKVEFLVSFYNNEISEKSEIFDDQFSVERPDGSNFTLKIRSTKLEDSAMYFCASSVGKAWHAGELFFGEGSRLTVL.

V gene TRBV3-1 combines with J gene TRBJ1-3; perhaps TRBD1 as D (5 bases). Per the germline V gene, CDR1 is LGHDT and CDR2 is YNNKEL (reference sequence). V lost 1 base and J 0 bases, leaving 13 bases between the germline ends. This CDR3 spans 17 amino acids. The CDR3 loop reads CASSQVDSRLSGNTIYF. The CDR3 bases are TGTGCCAGCAGCCAAGTTGACAGCCGGCTCTCTGGAAACACCATATATTTT.

The chain uses TRBV3-1 and TRBJ1-4, with D perhaps matching TRBD1 (6 bases). Trimming cost V 1 base and J 5 bases, with 17 bases left between them. CDR1 and CDR2 (germline): LGHDT, YNNKEL (reference sequence). The CDR3 loop spans 17 amino acids. CDR3 sequence: CASSQVGPQGLNEKLFF. The CDR3 DNA is TGTGCCAGCAGCCAAGTGGGTCCTCAGGGGCTAAATGAAAAACTGTTTTTT.

The J gene is TRBJ2-2, the V gene TRBV24-1; 7 bases fit TRBD2. V trimming: 1 base; J trimming: 2 bases; junction bases outside the gene matches: 9. The CDR3 sequence is 18 residues long. Germline CDR1 is KGHDR and CDR2 is SFDVKD. The CDR3 nucleotides read TGTGCCACCAGTGATTTCGTCCCGGGGACTATAAACACCGGGGAGCTGTTTTTT. Its translation is CATSDFVPGTINTGELFF.